Listed below are T cell receptor beta chains from one sample, sequenced in a study of T cell changes during pregnancy in multiple sclerosis. Sequencing was performed with immunoSEQ multiplex PCR; in TCRdb, only in-frame clones are kept and a portion is missing. Among roughly 20,000 clones listed, over 70% were seen once. The sample in question was CD8+ T cells from peripheral blood mononuclear cells, obtained in the third trimester of pregnancy. All receptors come from a female donor in good health, enrolled as a control in a pregnancy study. Both conserved end residues are part of each CDR3. D genes are given only for firm matches. Clone size is shown for a subset of rows, as once, few, many or a class of expanded clone.

d_call: -
j_call: TRBJ1-2
v_call: TRBV2
clone_size: -
cdr3_nt: TGTGCCAGCACGAGTGGGGGGAACTATGGCTACACCTTC
cdr3_aa: CASTSGGNYGYTF

d_call: -
j_call: TRBJ1-2
v_call: TRBV6-5
clone_size: -
cdr3_nt: TGTGCCAGCAGTCCACCCAGGGAAAACTATGGCTACACCTTC
cdr3_aa: CASSPPRENYGYTF

d_call: -
j_call: TRBJ1-5
v_call: TRBV27
clone_size: -
cdr3_nt: TGTGCCAGCAGTTTAAACATCGGGCAGCCCCAGCATTTT
cdr3_aa: CASSLNIGQPQHF

d_call: TRBD2
j_call: TRBJ2-5
v_call: TRBV7-3
clone_size: -
cdr3_nt: TGTGCCAGCAGCTTACCCCGGACTAGCGGGAGGCAACAAGAGACCCAGTACTTC
cdr3_aa: CASSLPRTSGRQQETQYF

d_call: TRBD2
j_call: TRBJ2-7
v_call: TRBV11-2
clone_size: -
cdr3_nt: TGTGCCAGCAGTAGGGGCACTAGCGAGCACAAAGAGCAGTACTTC
cdr3_aa: CASSRGTSEHKEQYF

d_call: TRBD1
j_call: TRBJ2-7
v_call: TRBV2
clone_size: -
cdr3_nt: TGTGCCAGCATGCGGACAGGACCTTACGACGAGCAGTACTTC
cdr3_aa: CASMRTGPYDEQYF

d_call: TRBD2
j_call: TRBJ2-2
v_call: TRBV15
clone_size: few
cdr3_nt: TGTGCCACCAGCAGACTAGCGGGGGGGCCCGGGGAGCTGTTTTTT
cdr3_aa: CATSRLAGGPGELFF

d_call: TRBD1
j_call: TRBJ1-2
v_call: TRBV11-2
clone_size: -
cdr3_nt: TGTGCCAGCAGCCTAGGGACAGAGTATGGCTACACCTTC
cdr3_aa: CASSLGTEYGYTF

d_call: TRBD2
j_call: TRBJ2-1
v_call: TRBV28
clone_size: -
cdr3_nt: TGTGCCAGCAGTTTCGCGGGGGGGTACTTTGAGCAGTTCTTC
cdr3_aa: CASSFAGGYFEQFF

d_call: -
j_call: TRBJ1-1
v_call: TRBV9
clone_size: -
cdr3_nt: TGTGCCAGCAGCCCGACTCTGGTGAACACTGAAGCTTTCTTT
cdr3_aa: CASSPTLVNTEAFF

d_call: TRBD1
j_call: TRBJ2-7
v_call: TRBV7-9
clone_size: -
cdr3_nt: TGTGCCAGCAGCTTAGGGCCTCAGGACAGGGAAATACCCTACGAGCAGTACTTC
cdr3_aa: CASSLGPQDREIPYEQYF

d_call: -
j_call: TRBJ1-6
v_call: TRBV7-2
clone_size: -
cdr3_nt: TGTGCCAGCAGCTTAATCGAGCCATCGCCTAATTCACCCCTCCACTTT
cdr3_aa: CASSLIEPSPNSPLHF

d_call: TRBD1
j_call: TRBJ2-7
v_call: TRBV5-5
clone_size: -
cdr3_nt: TGTGCCAGCAGCTCTCCGGGACAGGACTACGAGCAGTACTTC
cdr3_aa: CASSSPGQDYEQYF

d_call: -
j_call: TRBJ1-2
v_call: TRBV28
clone_size: -
cdr3_nt: TGTGCCAGCAGTTTAATCGTTAACTATGGCTACACCTTC
cdr3_aa: CASSLIVNYGYTF

d_call: -
j_call: TRBJ2-7
v_call: TRBV28
clone_size: -
cdr3_nt: TGTGCCAGCAATTCTCCCCCCGCGGGGAGGACCTACGAGCAGTACTTC
cdr3_aa: CASNSPPAGRTYEQYF

d_call: -
j_call: TRBJ1-3
v_call: TRBV4-1
clone_size: -
cdr3_nt: TGCGCCAGCAGCCTAGGCGGGACCATATATTTT
cdr3_aa: CASSLGGTIYF

d_call: TRBD2
j_call: TRBJ2-1
v_call: TRBV2
clone_size: once
cdr3_nt: TGTGCCAGCTGGGGACTACGCTCCTACAATGAGCAGTTCTTC
cdr3_aa: CASWGLRSYNEQFF

d_call: -
j_call: TRBJ1-4
v_call: TRBV7-9
clone_size: -
cdr3_nt: TGTGCCAGCAGCCTTGAGGTAGCCCCTGACAGACAGAATGAAAAACTGTTTTTT
cdr3_aa: CASSLEVAPDRQNEKLFF

d_call: TRBD1
j_call: TRBJ2-1
v_call: TRBV5-1
clone_size: -
cdr3_nt: TGCGCCAGCAGCTCGACAGGGGGCTCCTACAATGAGCAGTTCTTC
cdr3_aa: CASSSTGGSYNEQFF

d_call: -
j_call: TRBJ1-1
v_call: TRBV19
clone_size: -
cdr3_nt: TGTGCCAGTAGTCCTAAGAACACTGAAGCTTTCTTT
cdr3_aa: CASSPKNTEAFF

d_call: TRBD2
j_call: TRBJ2-1
v_call: TRBV6-4
clone_size: -
cdr3_nt: TGTGCCAGCAGGCACCTAGCGGGGGGGCCCGATGAGCAGTTCTTC
cdr3_aa: CASRHLAGGPDEQFF

d_call: TRBD1
j_call: TRBJ1-1
v_call: TRBV10-3
clone_size: -
cdr3_nt: TGTGCCATCAGTGGACAGGGCCCGAACACTGAAGCTTTCTTT
cdr3_aa: CAISGQGPNTEAFF

d_call: -
j_call: TRBJ1-1
v_call: TRBV5-6
clone_size: few
cdr3_nt: TGTGCCAGCAGCTTCGGGGCTGAAGCTTTCTTT
cdr3_aa: CASSFGAEAFF

d_call: TRBD2
j_call: TRBJ2-1
v_call: TRBV2
clone_size: -
cdr3_nt: TGTGCCAGCAGCGGATCTAGCGGGGGGGAGTCCTACAATGAGCAGTTCTTC
cdr3_aa: CASSGSSGGESYNEQFF

d_call: -
j_call: TRBJ1-2
v_call: TRBV27
clone_size: -
cdr3_nt: TGTGCCGCTGGGGCGTCGGTCTGGGGCTACACCTTC
cdr3_aa: CAAGASVWGYTF

d_call: -
j_call: TRBJ1-4
v_call: TRBV4-1
clone_size: -
cdr3_nt: TGCGCCAGCAGCCAATTCCTAAATGAAAAACTGTTTTTT
cdr3_aa: CASSQFLNEKLFF

d_call: TRBD1
j_call: TRBJ1-5
v_call: TRBV10-3
clone_size: few
cdr3_nt: TGTGCCATCAGTACACAGGGGGCTGATCAGCCCCAGCATTTT
cdr3_aa: CAISTQGADQPQHF

d_call: TRBD1
j_call: TRBJ2-7
v_call: TRBV2
clone_size: -
cdr3_nt: TGTGCCAGCAACCACCGGGACAGGCGCTACGAGCAGTACTTC
cdr3_aa: CASNHRDRRYEQYF